Detailed here is one T cell receptor (beta chain). This clone's antigen is unknown. No qualities accompany the bases; no much larger clone lies one base away. The data stem from a study of control samples from healthy donors and cancer patients (dated by TCRdb to 2018 to 2021). To prepare the library, the immunoSEQ multiplex PCR assay was applied. In TCRdb, the immuneACCESS table is reduced to in-frame sequences with V and J assigned. These tables do not hold every clone; where another copy was compared, an unresolved V gene accounts for under half, and the others remain unexplained. Within this sample are around 170,000 clones, with around 88% of them counted one time only. Over 4% of the sample lies in the top ten. Sequencing input: blood. The TCR sequence derives from a woman in her 30s in good health.

The DNA sequence reads TGTGCCAGCAGCTTAGCAGGGGGTTTTGAAAAACTGTTTTTT. Its translation is CASSLAGGFEKLFF. The rearranged chain carries TRBV7-8 and TRBJ1-4; the D segment could be TRBD1, given 6 matching bases. V is clipped by 0 bases and J by 7 bases, and the sequence between their germline boundaries is 9 bases long. CDR1 and CDR2 (SGHVS, FQNEAQ) derive from the germline V gene. The CDR3 goes from the cysteine to the phenylalanine over 14 residues. Of the read, only the CDR3 DNA is kept; its 42 bases are in frame from base 1.